This T cell receptor beta chain was sequenced for a study of early T cells in non-severe SARS-CoV-2 infection. In the study overall: Chains from this unsorted whole-blood bulk RNA could not be paired.

V lost 1 base and J 0 bases, leaving 8 bases between the germline ends. The CDR3 covers 14 residues. CDR1 is DFQATT and CDR2 is SNEGSKA in the germline V gene (reference sequence). This clonotype was observed many times. Individual cDNA molecules received unique molecular identifiers during library preparation. TCRdb reprocessed the 5' RACE reads via MiXCR and lists one record per CDR3 protein. This sample has fewer than 50,000 distinct CDR3 sequences, with 5.5% to 6.5% found just once. The chain has TRBV20-1 and TRBJ2-3; no clear D gene. The sequencing used whole blood, collected at baseline. This receptor was taken from an adult who was a healthcare worker with PCR-confirmed SARS-CoV-2 infection or an uninfected control (not recorded which). In DNA, the CDR3 is TGCAGTGCTAGAGGCCCTAGTAGCACAGATACGCAGTATTTT. Its translation is CSARGPSSTDTQYF.